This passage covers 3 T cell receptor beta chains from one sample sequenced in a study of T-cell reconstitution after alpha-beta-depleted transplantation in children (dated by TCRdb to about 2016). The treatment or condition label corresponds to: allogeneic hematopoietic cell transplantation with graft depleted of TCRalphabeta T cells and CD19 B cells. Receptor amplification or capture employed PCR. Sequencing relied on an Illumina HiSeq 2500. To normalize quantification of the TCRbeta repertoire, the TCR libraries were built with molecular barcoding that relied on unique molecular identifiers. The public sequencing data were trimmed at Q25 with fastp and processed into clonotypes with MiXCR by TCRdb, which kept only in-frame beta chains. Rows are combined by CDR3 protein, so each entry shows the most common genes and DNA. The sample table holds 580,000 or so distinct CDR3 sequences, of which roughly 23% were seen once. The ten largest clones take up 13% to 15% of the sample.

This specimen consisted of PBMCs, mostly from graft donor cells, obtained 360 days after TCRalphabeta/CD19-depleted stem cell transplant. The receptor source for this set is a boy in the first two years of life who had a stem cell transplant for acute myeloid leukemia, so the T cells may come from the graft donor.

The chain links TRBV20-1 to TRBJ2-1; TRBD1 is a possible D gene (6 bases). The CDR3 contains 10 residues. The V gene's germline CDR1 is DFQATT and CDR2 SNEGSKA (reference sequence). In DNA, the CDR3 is TGCACACAGGGCGGAAATGAGCAGTTCTTC. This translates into CTQGGNEQFF.

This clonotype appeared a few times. The CDR3 DNA is TGTGCCAGCAGTTACCACGACCGGGACAGCTATGGCTACACCTTC. Encoded protein: CASSYHDRDSYGYTF. The chain recombines TRBV6-5 with TRBJ1-2; 7 positions match TRBD1. V was clipped by 2 bases and J by 4 bases; unmatched bases: 7. The CDR3 loop spans 15 amino acids. Looked up from germline, CDR1 is MNHEY and CDR2 is SVGAGI.

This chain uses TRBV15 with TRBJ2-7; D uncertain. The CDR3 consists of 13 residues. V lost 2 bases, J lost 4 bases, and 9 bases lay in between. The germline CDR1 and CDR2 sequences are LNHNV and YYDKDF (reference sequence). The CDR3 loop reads CATSRYYVYEQYF. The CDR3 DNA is TGTGCCACCAGCAGATACTACGTATACGAGCAGTACTTC.